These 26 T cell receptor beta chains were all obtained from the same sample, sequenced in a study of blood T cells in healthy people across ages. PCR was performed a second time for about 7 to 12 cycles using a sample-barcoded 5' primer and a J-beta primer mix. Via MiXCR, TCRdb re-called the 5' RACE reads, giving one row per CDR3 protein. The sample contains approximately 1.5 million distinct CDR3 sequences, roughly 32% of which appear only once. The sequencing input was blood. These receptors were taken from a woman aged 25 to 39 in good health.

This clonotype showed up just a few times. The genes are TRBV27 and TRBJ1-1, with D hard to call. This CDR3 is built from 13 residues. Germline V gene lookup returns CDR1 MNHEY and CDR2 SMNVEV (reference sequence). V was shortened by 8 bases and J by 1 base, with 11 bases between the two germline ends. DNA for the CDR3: TGTGCCAGCTTCAGGACTGCGAACACTGAAGCTTTCTTT. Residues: CASFRTANTEAFF.

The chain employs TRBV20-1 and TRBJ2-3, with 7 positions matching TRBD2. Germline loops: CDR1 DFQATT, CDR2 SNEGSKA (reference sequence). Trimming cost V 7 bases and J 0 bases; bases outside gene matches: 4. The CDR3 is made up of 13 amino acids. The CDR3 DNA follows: TGCAGTGTCGGGGGGTCTAGCACAGATACGCAGTATTTT. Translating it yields CSVGGSSTDTQYF.

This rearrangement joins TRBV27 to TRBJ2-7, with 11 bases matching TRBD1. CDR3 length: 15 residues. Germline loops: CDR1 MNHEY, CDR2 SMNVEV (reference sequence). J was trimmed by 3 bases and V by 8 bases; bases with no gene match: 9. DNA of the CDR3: TGTGCCAGCGGTCTCGGGACAGGGGGTAACTACGAGCAGTACTTC. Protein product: CASGLGTGGNYEQYF.

The CDR3, as DNA: TGTGCCAGCACCCTATGGGAGGGATCATCCGTCCAGACCCAGTACTTC. The encoded protein is CASTLWEGSSVQTQYF. The V call is TRBV6-1, the J call TRBJ2-5; 7 nucleotides line up with TRBD2. Germline V gives CDR1 MNHNS, CDR2 SASEGT. The CDR3 consists of 16 residues. V dropped 7 bases and J dropped 6; count of bases not matched to a gene: 17.

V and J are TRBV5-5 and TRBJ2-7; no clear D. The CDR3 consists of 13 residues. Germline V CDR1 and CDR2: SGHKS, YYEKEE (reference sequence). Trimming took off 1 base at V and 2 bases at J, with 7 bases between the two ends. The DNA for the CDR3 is TGTGCCAGCAGCTTGTCGTCGGCCTACGAGCAGTACTTC. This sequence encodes CASSLSSAYEQYF.

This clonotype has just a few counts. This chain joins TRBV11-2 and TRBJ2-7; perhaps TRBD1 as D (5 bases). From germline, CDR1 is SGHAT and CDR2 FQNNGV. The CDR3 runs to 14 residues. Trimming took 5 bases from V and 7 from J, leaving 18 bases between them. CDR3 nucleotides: TGTGCCAGCAGCCCGGACACTACTCTTACGGAGCAGTACTTC. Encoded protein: CASSPDTTLTEQYF. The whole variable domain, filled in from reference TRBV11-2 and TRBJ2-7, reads EAGVAQSPRYKIIEKRQSVAFWCNPISGHATLYWYQQILGQGPKLLIQFQNNGVVDDSQLPKDRFSAERLKGVDSTLKIQPAKLEDSAVYLCASSPDTTLTEQYFGPGTRLTVT.

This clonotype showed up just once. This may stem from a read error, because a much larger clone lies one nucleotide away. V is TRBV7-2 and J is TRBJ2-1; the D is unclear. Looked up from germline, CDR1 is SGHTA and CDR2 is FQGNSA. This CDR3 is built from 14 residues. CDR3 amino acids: CASSLTSAYNERFF. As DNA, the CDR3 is TGTGCCAGCAGCTTGACCAGTGCCTACAATGAGCGGTTCTTC.

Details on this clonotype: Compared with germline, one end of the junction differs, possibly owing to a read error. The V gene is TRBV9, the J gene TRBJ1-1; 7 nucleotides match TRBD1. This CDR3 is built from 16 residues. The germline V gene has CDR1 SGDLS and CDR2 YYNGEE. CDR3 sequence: CAGSVAHLGTDTEAFF. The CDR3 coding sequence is TGTGCCGGCAGCGTAGCTCATTTGGGGACAGACACTGAAGCTTTCTTT.

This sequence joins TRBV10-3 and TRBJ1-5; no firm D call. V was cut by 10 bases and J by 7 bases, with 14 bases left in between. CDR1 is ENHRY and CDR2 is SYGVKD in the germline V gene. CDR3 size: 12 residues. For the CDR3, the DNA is TGTGCCACCCACGGAGAAAGGCAGCCCCAGCATTTT. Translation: CATHGERQPQHF.

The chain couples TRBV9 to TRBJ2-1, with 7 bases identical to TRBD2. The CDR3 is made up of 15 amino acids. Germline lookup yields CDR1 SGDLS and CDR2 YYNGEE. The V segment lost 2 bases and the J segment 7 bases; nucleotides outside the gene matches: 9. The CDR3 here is CASSVGGVVLNEQFF. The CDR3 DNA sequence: TGTGCCAGCAGCGTGGGAGGGGTGGTATTGAATGAGCAGTTCTTC.

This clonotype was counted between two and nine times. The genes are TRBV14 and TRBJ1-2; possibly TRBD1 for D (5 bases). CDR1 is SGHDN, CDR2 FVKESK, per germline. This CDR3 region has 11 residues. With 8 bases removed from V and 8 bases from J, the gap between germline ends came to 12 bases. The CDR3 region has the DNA TGTGCCAGCCGTGGGGGGGAAGGCTACACCTTC. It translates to CASRGGEGYTF.

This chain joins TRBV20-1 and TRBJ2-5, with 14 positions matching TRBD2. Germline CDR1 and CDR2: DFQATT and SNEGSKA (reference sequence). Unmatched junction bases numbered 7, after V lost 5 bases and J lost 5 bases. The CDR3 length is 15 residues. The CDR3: CSAEGTSGSGETQYF. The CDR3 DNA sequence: TGCAGTGCTGAGGGGACTAGCGGGAGTGGGGAGACCCAGTACTTC.

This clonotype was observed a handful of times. The CDR3 sequence: CASTDTSGGAGTQYF. CDR3 DNA: TGTGCCAGTACAGATACTAGCGGGGGGGCCGGGACGCAGTATTTT. This chain joins TRBV2 and TRBJ2-3; TRBD2 agrees at 13 bases. From germline, CDR1 is SNHLY and CDR2 FYNNEI. Trimming removed 9 bases from V and 9 bases from J; junction bases left unmatched: 12. The CDR3 is 15 residues long.

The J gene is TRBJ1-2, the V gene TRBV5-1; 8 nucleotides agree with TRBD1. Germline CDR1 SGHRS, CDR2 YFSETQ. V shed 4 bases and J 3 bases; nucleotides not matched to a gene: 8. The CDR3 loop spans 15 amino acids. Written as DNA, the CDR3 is TGCGCCAGCAGCCGTACGGGACAGGAGTACTATGGCTACACCTTC. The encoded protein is CASSRTGQEYYGYTF.

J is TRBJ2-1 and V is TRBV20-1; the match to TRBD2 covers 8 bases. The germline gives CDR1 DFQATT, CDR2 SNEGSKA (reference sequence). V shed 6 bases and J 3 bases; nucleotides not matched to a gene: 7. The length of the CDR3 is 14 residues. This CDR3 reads CSALGLVLYNEQFF. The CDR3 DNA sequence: TGCAGTGCGCTGGGACTAGTTCTCTACAATGAGCAGTTCTTC.

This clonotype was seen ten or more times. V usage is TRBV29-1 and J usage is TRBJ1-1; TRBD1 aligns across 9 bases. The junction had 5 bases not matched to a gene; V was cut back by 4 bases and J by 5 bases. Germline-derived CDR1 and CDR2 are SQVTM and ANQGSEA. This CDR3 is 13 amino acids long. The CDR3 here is CSVGPGQGTEAFF. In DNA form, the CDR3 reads TGCAGCGTTGGCCCGGGACAGGGAACTGAAGCTTTCTTT.

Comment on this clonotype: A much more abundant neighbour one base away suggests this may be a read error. The CDR3 region has the DNA TGCAGCGTTGATTGGCTGAATGAGCGGTTCTTC. Protein sequence: CSVDWLNERFF. V and J are TRBV29-1 and TRBJ2-1; D is uncertain. CDR3 length equals 11 residues. The V gene's germline CDR1 is SQVTM and CDR2 ANQGSEA.

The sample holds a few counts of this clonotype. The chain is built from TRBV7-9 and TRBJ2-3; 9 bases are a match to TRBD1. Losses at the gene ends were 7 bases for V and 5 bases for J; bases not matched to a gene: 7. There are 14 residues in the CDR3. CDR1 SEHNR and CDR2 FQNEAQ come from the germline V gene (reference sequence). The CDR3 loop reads CASNTGGAEDTQYF. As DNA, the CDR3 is TGTGCCAGCAACACAGGGGGCGCGGAAGATACGCAGTATTTT. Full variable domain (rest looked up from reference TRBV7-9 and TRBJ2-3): DTGVSQNPRHKITKRGQNVTFRCDPISEHNRLYWYRQTLGQGPEFLTYFQNEAQLEKSRLLSDRFSAERPKGSFSTLEIQRTEQGDSAMYLCASNTGGAEDTQYFGPGTRLTVL.

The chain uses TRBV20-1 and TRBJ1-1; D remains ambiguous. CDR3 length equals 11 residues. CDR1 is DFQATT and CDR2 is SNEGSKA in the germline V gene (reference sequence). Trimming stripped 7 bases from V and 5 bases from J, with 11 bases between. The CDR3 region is CSGAQRTEAFF. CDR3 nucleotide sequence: TGCAGTGGGGCCCAGAGGACTGAAGCTTTCTTT.

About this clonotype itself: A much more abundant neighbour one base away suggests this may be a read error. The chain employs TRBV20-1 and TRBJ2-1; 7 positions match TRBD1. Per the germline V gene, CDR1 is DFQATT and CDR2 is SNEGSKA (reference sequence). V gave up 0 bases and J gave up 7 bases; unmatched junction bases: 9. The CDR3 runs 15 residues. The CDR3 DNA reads TGCAGTGCTAGAGAGGCAGGGGGATTTTCAAATGAGCAGTTCTTC. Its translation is CSAREAGGFSNEQFF.

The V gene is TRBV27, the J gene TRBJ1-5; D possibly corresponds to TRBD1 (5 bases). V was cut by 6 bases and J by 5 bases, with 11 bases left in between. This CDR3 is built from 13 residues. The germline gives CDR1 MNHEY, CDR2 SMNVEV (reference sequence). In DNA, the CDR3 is TGTGCCAGCAGCAGGGACTATTATCAGCCCCAGCATTTT. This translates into CASSRDYYQPQHF.

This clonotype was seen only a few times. In nucleotides, the CDR3 is TGTGCCAGCAGTACTTTCCAGGGGTACCAAGAGACCCAGTACTTC. It is translated as CASSTFQGYQETQYF. V is TRBV6-6 and J is TRBJ2-5; D is perhaps TRBD1 (6 bases). V gave up 5 bases and J gave up 0 bases, with 13 bases separating them. Germline loops: CDR1 MNHNY, CDR2 SVGAGI (reference sequence). CDR3 length: 15 residues.

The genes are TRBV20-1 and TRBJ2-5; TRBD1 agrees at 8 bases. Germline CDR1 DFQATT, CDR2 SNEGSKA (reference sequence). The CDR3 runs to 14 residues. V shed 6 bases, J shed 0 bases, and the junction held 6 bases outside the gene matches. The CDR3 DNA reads TGCAGTGCGGACAGGGATAGGTACCAAGAGACCCAGTACTTC. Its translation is CSADRDRYQETQYF.

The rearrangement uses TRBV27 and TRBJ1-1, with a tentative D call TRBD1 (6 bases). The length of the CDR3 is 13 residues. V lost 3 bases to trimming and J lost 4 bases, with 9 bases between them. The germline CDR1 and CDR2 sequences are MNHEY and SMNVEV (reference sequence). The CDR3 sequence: CASSFAGVTEAFF. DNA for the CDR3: TGTGCCAGCAGTTTCGCAGGGGTCACTGAAGCTTTCTTT.

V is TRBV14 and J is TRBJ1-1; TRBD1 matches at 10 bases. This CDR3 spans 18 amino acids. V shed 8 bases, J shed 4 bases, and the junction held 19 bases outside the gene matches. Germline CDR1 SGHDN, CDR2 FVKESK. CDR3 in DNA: TGTGCCAGCTCCCCCACTCCGGGACAGGGGATTTTGGGCACTGAAGCTTTCTTT. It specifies CASSPTPGQGILGTEAFF. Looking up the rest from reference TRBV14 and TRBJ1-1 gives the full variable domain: EAGVTQFPSHSVIEKGQTVTLRCDPISGHDNLYWYRRVMGKEIKFLLHFVKESKQDESGMPNNRFLAERTGGTYSTLKVQPAELEDSGVYFCASSPTPGQGILGTEAFFGQGTRLTVV.

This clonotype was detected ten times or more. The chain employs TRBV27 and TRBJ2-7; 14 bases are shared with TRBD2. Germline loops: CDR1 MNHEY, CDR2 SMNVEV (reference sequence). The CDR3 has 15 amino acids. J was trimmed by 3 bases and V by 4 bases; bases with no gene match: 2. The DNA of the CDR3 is TGTGCCAGCAGTTCGGGGACTAGCGGGGGCTACGAGCAGTACTTC. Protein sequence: CASSSGTSGGYEQYF.